This T cell receptor (beta chain) emerged from a study of Ad26.COV2.S vaccination and SARS-CoV-2 variants. The CDR3 has 17 amino acids. The V gene end was trimmed by 5 bases and the J gene end by 1 base; junction bases not matched to a gene: 13. Looked up from germline, CDR1 is LGHDT and CDR2 is YNNKEL (reference sequence). Treatment here: roughly 20 received Ad26.COV2.S at low or high dose, single or two shots; several received placebo; per-sample allocation not given. Sampling occurred on day 63 after the first vaccine or placebo injection. TCRdb keeps only in-frame clones here, not all; method: immunoSEQ multiplex PCR. Among fewer than 600,000 clones listed, 89% were seen once.

This clonotype was obtained from a person aged 18-60 years who received the Ad26.COV2.S COVID-19 vaccine or a placebo. This specimen consisted of peripheral blood, obtained in a trial of Ad26.COV2.S vaccine versus placebo. The chain is built from TRBV3-1 (or the pseudogene TRBV3-2) and TRBJ1-1; 7 nucleotides agree with TRBD1. The CDR3 DNA sequence: TGTGCCAGCAGCACTACGGGGACAGCACAAAGGAACACTGAAGCTTTCTTT. It translates to CASSTTGTAQRNTEAFF.